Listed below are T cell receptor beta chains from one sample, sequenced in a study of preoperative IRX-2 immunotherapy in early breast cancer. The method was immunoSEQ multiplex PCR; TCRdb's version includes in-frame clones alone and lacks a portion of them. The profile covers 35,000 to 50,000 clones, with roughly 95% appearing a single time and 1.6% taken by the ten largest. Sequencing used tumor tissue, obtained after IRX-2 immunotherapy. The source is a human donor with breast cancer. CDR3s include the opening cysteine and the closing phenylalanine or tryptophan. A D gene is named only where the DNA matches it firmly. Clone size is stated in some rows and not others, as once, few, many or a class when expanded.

DNA: TGCAGCATCCCCCTGACATCGGGGGGTTTCACGCAGTATTTT
CDR3: CSIPLTSGGFTQYF
D: TRBD2
size: -
J: TRBJ2-3
V: TRBV29-1

DNA: TGCGCCAGCAGCCAAGATGTTACCTCCGGGAAGTATGGCTACACCTTC
CDR3: CASSQDVTSGKYGYTF
D: -
size: -
J: TRBJ1-2
V: TRBV4-3

DNA: TGTGCCAGCAGCTTATCGGGCAGGGGGAATGGCTACACCTTC
CDR3: CASSLSGRGNGYTF
D: TRBD1
size: -
J: TRBJ1-2
V: TRBV7-9

DNA: TGTGCCTGGAGCCAGACAGGTCTCAAACAGCCCCAGCATTTT
CDR3: CAWSQTGLKQPQHF
D: -
size: -
J: TRBJ1-5
V: TRBV30

DNA: TGCGCCAGCAGTGAGCTGCAGGGCGGCTATGGCTACACCTTC
CDR3: CASSELQGGYGYTF
D: -
size: -
J: TRBJ1-2
V: TRBV6-5

DNA: TGTGCCAGCAGGAAGCGGACAGGGGGCATGGGGTTAGCCAAAAACATTCAGTACTTC
CDR3: CASRKRTGGMGLAKNIQYF
D: TRBD1
size: -
J: TRBJ2-4
V: TRBV28

DNA: TGTGCCAGCAGCGGACCAGGCCACGAGCAGTACTTC
CDR3: CASSGPGHEQYF
D: -
size: once
J: TRBJ2-7
V: TRBV9

DNA: TGTGCCACCGCCGGACAGGGGGTAAATGAGCAGTTCTTC
CDR3: CATAGQGVNEQFF
D: TRBD1
size: -
J: TRBJ2-1
V: TRBV19

DNA: TGTGCCAGCAGCTTGACAGGGGTATCAGGTGAAGCTTTCTTT
CDR3: CASSLTGVSGEAFF
D: TRBD1
size: -
J: TRBJ1-1
V: TRBV7-3

DNA: TGTGCCAGCAGCCCCGCTACGGGGGCCTACGAGCAGTACTTC
CDR3: CASSPATGAYEQYF
D: -
size: -
J: TRBJ2-7
V: TRBV5-6

DNA: TGCAGCGTCGGACTACAGCTGAACACTGAAGCTTTCTTT
CDR3: CSVGLQLNTEAFF
D: -
size: -
J: TRBJ1-1
V: TRBV29-1

DNA: TGCGCCAGCAGCGTAGGACTAGCAAAAAGCACAGATACGCAGTATTTT
CDR3: CASSVGLAKSTDTQYF
D: TRBD2
size: -
J: TRBJ2-3
V: TRBV5-1

DNA: TGTGCCAGTAGTCGACTAGCGGGGGCCACAGATACGCAGTATTTT
CDR3: CASSRLAGATDTQYF
D: TRBD2
size: -
J: TRBJ2-3
V: TRBV19

DNA: TGTGCCAGCAGTTTGCTGAGGCCGGGACAGGGCGGCGAAAAACTGTTTTTT
CDR3: CASSLLRPGQGGEKLFF
D: TRBD1
size: -
J: TRBJ1-4
V: TRBV28

DNA: TGCGCCAGCAGCCCGGGGACAGTCCCTGGCACAGATACGCAGTATTTT
CDR3: CASSPGTVPGTDTQYF
D: TRBD1
size: -
J: TRBJ2-3
V: TRBV5-1

DNA: TGTGCCAGCAGCCGTATGACGATCAGCTACACCTTC
CDR3: CASSRMTISYTF
D: -
size: -
J: TRBJ1-2
V: TRBV7-8

DNA: TGTGCCAGCAGCTTAGCGGGCAGGGTCGAGACCCAGTACTTC
CDR3: CASSLAGRVETQYF
D: -
size: once
J: TRBJ2-5
V: TRBV7-2

DNA: TGTGCCAGTACCCGAATTGACCCCCCCCATTATGGCTACACCTTC
CDR3: CASTRIDPPHYGYTF
D: -
size: -
J: TRBJ1-2
V: TRBV19

DNA: TGTGCCAGTCAGCGGGGGTCCAGGCGTCAAGAGACCCAGTACTTC
CDR3: CASQRGSRRQETQYF
D: TRBD2
size: -
J: TRBJ2-5
V: TRBV7-2

DNA: TGCGCCAGCGGGGACAGGGTGGAAGAGACCCAGTACTTC
CDR3: CASGDRVEETQYF
D: TRBD1
size: -
J: TRBJ2-5
V: TRBV5-1

DNA: TGTGCCAGCAGCTTAACAGGGTTAAAGAATGAGCAGTTCTTC
CDR3: CASSLTGLKNEQFF
D: -
size: -
J: TRBJ2-1
V: TRBV7-3

DNA: TGCGCCAGCAGCCCCATCGAGCTGGCCCTCCCTGAAGCTTTCTTT
CDR3: CASSPIELALPEAFF
D: -
size: -
J: TRBJ1-1
V: TRBV4-1

DNA: TGTGCCAGCAGCTTTTCCCAGGACAGGCCTGAAGCTTTCTTT
CDR3: CASSFSQDRPEAFF
D: TRBD1
size: once
J: TRBJ1-1
V: TRBV11-3

DNA: TGTGCCAGCAGTTTCGGGATAGGACGTTTCGACCATTCTGGGCAGCCCCAGCATTTT
CDR3: CASSFGIGRFDHSGQPQHF
D: -
size: -
J: TRBJ1-5
V: TRBV28

DNA: TGTGCCAGCAGCTTAGCTCTTCACTCTGGAAACACCATATATTTT
CDR3: CASSLALHSGNTIYF
D: -
size: -
J: TRBJ1-3
V: TRBV7-8

DNA: TGTGCCAGCCCAGGGGGGTTTGGACTCATCACAGATACGCAGTATTTT
CDR3: CASPGGFGLITDTQYF
D: -
size: -
J: TRBJ2-3
V: TRBV7-7

DNA: TGCGCCAGCAGCTTGGGACTAGCGGCGTCCCTCACAGATACGCAGTATTTT
CDR3: CASSLGLAASLTDTQYF
D: TRBD2
size: -
J: TRBJ2-3
V: TRBV5-1

DNA: TGTGCCAGCCGGATCCAGGCTGATGAGCAGTTCTTC
CDR3: CASRIQADEQFF
D: -
size: -
J: TRBJ2-1
V: TRBV2

DNA: TGTGCCAGCAGTGAGGGGGTTGGCAACAAAAAACTGTTTTTT
CDR3: CASSEGVGNKKLFF
D: -
size: once
J: TRBJ1-4
V: TRBV6-1

DNA: TGTGCCAGCAGCGCTACCTCAGGGACCCTAATGAACACTGAAGCTTTCTTT
CDR3: CASSATSGTLMNTEAFF
D: -
size: -
J: TRBJ1-1
V: TRBV9

DNA: TGTGCCAGCAGCTTGAGGGGACAGGGGATTCAATCCTATAATTCACCCCTCCACTTT
CDR3: CASSLRGQGIQSYNSPLHF
D: TRBD1
size: once
J: TRBJ1-6
V: TRBV5-6

DNA: TGTGCCAGCAGCCGGGGGTCGGGGGGAAGCACAGATACGCAGTATTTT
CDR3: CASSRGSGGSTDTQYF
D: TRBD2
size: once
J: TRBJ2-3
V: TRBV4-2

DNA: TGCGCCAGCAGCCAAGTCTTCACAGGCCGCCAAGAGACCCAGTACTTC
CDR3: CASSQVFTGRQETQYF
D: -
size: -
J: TRBJ2-5
V: TRBV4-3

DNA: TGTGCCAGCAGCCAAGAACCGGGCAAGAACACCGGGGAGCTGTTTTTT
CDR3: CASSQEPGKNTGELFF
D: -
size: -
J: TRBJ2-2
V: TRBV4-2

DNA: TGCAGCGTTGAAAGGACCCCATCAGATACGCAGTATTTT
CDR3: CSVERTPSDTQYF
D: -
size: -
J: TRBJ2-3
V: TRBV29-1

DNA: TGTGCCAGCAGCTTGGAATCGGGCAGGGCGACAGATACGCAGTATTTT
CDR3: CASSLESGRATDTQYF
D: -
size: -
J: TRBJ2-3
V: TRBV5-4

DNA: TGTGCCAGCAGCGCCTCCTCGACAGGGGAGGGAAACACCATATATTTT
CDR3: CASSASSTGEGNTIYF
D: TRBD1
size: once
J: TRBJ1-3
V: TRBV9

DNA: TGTGCCAGCAGCTTAGACGGGGCTGGCTACACCTTC
CDR3: CASSLDGAGYTF
D: -
size: -
J: TRBJ1-2
V: TRBV11-3

DNA: TGCAGTGCCACGGGAGCATACGAGCAGTACTTC
CDR3: CSATGAYEQYF
D: -
size: -
J: TRBJ2-7
V: TRBV20-1

DNA: TGTGCCGGTGGACAGGGGGCGACCGGGGGCTACACCTTC
CDR3: CAGGQGATGGYTF
D: TRBD1
size: -
J: TRBJ1-2
V: TRBV28